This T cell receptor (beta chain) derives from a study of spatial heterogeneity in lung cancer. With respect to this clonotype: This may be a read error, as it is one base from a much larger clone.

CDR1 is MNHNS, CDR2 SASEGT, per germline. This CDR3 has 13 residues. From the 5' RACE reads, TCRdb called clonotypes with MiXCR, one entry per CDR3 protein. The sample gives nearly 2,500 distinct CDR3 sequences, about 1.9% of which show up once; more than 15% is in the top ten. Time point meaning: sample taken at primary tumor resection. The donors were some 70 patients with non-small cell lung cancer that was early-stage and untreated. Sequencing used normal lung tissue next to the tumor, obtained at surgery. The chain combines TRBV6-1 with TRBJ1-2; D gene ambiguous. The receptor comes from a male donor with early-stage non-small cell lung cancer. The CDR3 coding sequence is TGTGCCAGCAGTGAACTCAATAACTATGGCGACAACTTC. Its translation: CASSELNNYGDNF.